These T cell receptor beta chains were read from a single sample in a study of blood T cell repertoires in COVID-19. Method: immunoSEQ multiplex PCR; TCRdb's copy keeps in-frame clones and lacks some. The repertoire consists of around 150,000 clones, with 85% occurring once and the leading ten covering 3% to 3.5%. Sequencing was performed on peripheral blood. These TCRs come from a human donor with acute or convalescent COVID-19. The donor label of this sample is uncertain. The CDR3 runs from the conserved cysteine through the conserved F or W.

V gene,J gene,CDR3 protein
TRBV7-3,TRBJ2-2,CASTPAGELFF
TRBV18,TRBJ2-1,CASSPPPGNEQFF
TRBV7-2,TRBJ1-2,CASIADRVTYGYTF
TRBV15,TRBJ1-4,CATSPRTLSNEKLFF
TRBV19,TRBJ1-3,CASSIRAGNTIYF
TRBV7-2,TRBJ1-6,CASSPSRGANNSPLHF
TRBV12-3/TRBV12-4,TRBJ2-7,CASSSGSSEQYF
TRBV4-2,TRBJ1-3,CASSLEGPTISGNTIYF
TRBV10-3,TRBJ2-1,CAITGFGGQQFF
TRBV5-1,TRBJ1-2,CASSSLQGTPNYGYTF
TRBV7-9,TRBJ1-5,CASSLQGDQPQHF
TRBV27,TRBJ1-6,CASSFGGERNSPLHF
TRBV7-2,TRBJ2-1,CASSIGTSGWNEQFF
TRBV5-4,TRBJ1-2,CASSLGQGAMNYGYTF
TRBV19,TRBJ2-7,CASRTGQGSYEQYF
TRBV18,TRBJ2-5,CASSGGYQETQYF
TRBV19,TRBJ1-5,CASSIGRRGQPQHF
TRBV9,TRBJ2-1,CASSVEPFESEQFF
TRBV7-2,TRBJ2-7,CASSFSGQTYEQYF
TRBV29-1,TRBJ1-2,CSVDVNYGYTF
TRBV5-4,TRBJ2-3,CASSSGQGTDTQYF
TRBV19,TRBJ2-1,CATSDRSPYNEQFF
TRBV6-5,TRBJ1-6,CASSYMTGDNSPLHF
TRBV7-8,TRBJ1-2,CASSRDSNYGYTF
TRBV7-2,TRBJ1-1,CASSFWTGGYTEAFF
TRBV4-1,TRBJ1-6,CASSAGKGNSPLHF
TRBV7-8,TRBJ2-7,CASSPNREQYF
TRBV5-1,TRBJ1-1,CASSSGSLNTEAFF
TRBV28,TRBJ1-4,CASSMDRAPTNEKLFF
TRBV4-1,TRBJ1-2,CASSQVHGNYGYTF
TRBV5-4,TRBJ2-3,CASSQGGQGVTDTQYF
TRBV19,TRBJ1-5,CASNRGQHQPQHF